Below are 5 T cell receptor beta chains sequenced from a single sample in a study of shared clonotypes between healthy human individuals. Terminally differentiated effector memory CD45RA+ cells were left out of the naive CD8 fraction, which was CD45RO-negative and positively selected for CCR7. Repertoires were generated with immunoSEQ multiplex PCR, while TCRdb's copy carries only in-frame clones and drops some. The data contain around 2,000,000 clones, approximately 94% of them singletons. Input material: naive CD8+ T cells sorted from blood. Receptors were obtained from a man aged 18 to 30 in good health.

The CDR3 DNA sequence: TGTGCCAGTAGTATTCTAGCGACGTCCAGCACAGATACGCAGTATTTT. This codes for CASSILATSSTDTQYF. This chain joins TRBV19 and TRBJ2-3; D may be TRBD2 (6 bases). Looked up from germline, CDR1 is LNHDA and CDR2 is SQIVND (reference sequence). V was cut by 3 bases and J by 0 bases, with 13 bases left in between. The CDR3 loop spans 16 amino acids.

V is TRBV7-8 and J is TRBJ2-1; 10 positions match TRBD2. V dropped 4 bases and J dropped 3; count of bases not matched to a gene: 0. Germline CDR1 is SGHVS and CDR2 is FQNEAQ. The CDR3 has 14 residues. The CDR3 nucleotides read TGTGCCAGCAGCTCTAGCGGGGGCTACAATGAGCAGTTCTTC. It codes for CASSSSGGYNEQFF.

This sequence joins TRBV11-2 and TRBJ1-2; a weak D match, TRBD1 (6 bases). The germline gives CDR1 SGHAT, CDR2 FQNNGV. V lost 3 bases and J lost 3, with 11 bases in between. This CDR3 is built from 14 residues. In DNA form, the CDR3 reads TGTGCCAGCAGCTTGGGGGCGGGTCACTATGGCTACACCTTC. This encodes CASSLGAGHYGYTF.

The chain joins TRBV4-2 to TRBJ2-7; D is perhaps TRBD2 (5 bases). The CDR3 runs 16 residues. Germline CDR1 reads LGHNA; CDR2 reads YNFKEQ. Trimming removed 0 bases from V and 0 bases from J, with 12 bases in between. In DNA form, the CDR3 reads TGTGCCAGCAGCCAAGATGATGAGGGTTTCTCCTACGAGCAGTACTTC. Its translation is CASSQDDEGFSYEQYF.

This chain links TRBV7-3 with TRBJ2-3; D unresolved. CDR3 size: 14 residues. The V end lost 5 bases, the J end lost 6 bases, and 15 bases lay between the germline ends. Germline CDR1 and CDR2: SGHTA and FQGTGA. CDR3 region: CASSVGSNTDTQYF. As DNA, the CDR3 is TGTGCCAGCAGCGTGGGGTCTAACACCGATACGCAGTATTTT.